This T cell receptor beta chain was observed in a study of T cell responses to AZD1222 COVID-19 vaccine. Regarding the study as a whole: The donor cohort was predominantly white British with a female majority, and clonal diversity may have been underestimated. Regions 160-218 and 743-854 held dominance among vaccine-associated CD4 TCRs, which spanned spike. Two AZD1222 doses significantly raised spike-specific TCR breadth and depth over controls.

With respect to this clone: Its specificity is unknown.

Data came from immunoSEQ multiplex PCR; TCRdb stores just in-frame clones and leaves some out. The sample carries around 99,000 clones, about nine tenths recorded once. This CDR3 contains 15 residues. Germline V gives CDR1 MNHEY, CDR2 SVGAGI. With V trimmed by 6 bases and J by 3 bases, 5 bases remained unmatched. The material sequenced was peripheral blood, taken on day 0 of AZD1222 vaccination. The rearrangement joins TRBV6-5 to TRBJ2-7; 13 positions match TRBD2. The receptor comes from an adult in good health. CDR3 in DNA: TGTGCCAGCAGCCGGACTAGCGGGAGATTCTACGAGCAGTACTTC. Its translation is CASSRTSGRFYEQYF.